The T cell receptor beta chain under discussion was sequenced for a study of T cell responses to AZD1222 COVID-19 vaccine (dated by TCRdb to the early 2020s). As for the study more broadly: A total of just over 230 trial participants underwent TCR sequencing, of whom under 220 had received two doses of AZD1222 and about 25 had received two doses of the MenACWY control vaccine. Enrollment into the trials was organized by age into subgroups of 18-55, 56-69 and 70-plus years, and those subgroups contained roughly 150, 30 and 60 TCR-sequenced participants, respectively.

The CDR3 regions of human TCRbeta chains were subjected to immunosequencing. The source study handled its data this way. Repertoire TCRs were matched against a reference library of SARS-CoV-2-specific TCRs generated with the MIRA antigen-specificity platform. Breadth was defined as the fraction of unique TCRs that were SARS-CoV-2-associated, and depth was defined as the fraction of total T cells that were SARS-CoV-2-associated. Each spike-specific TCR was assigned to its reactive spike region and to a CD4 or CD8 class using the MIRA data. Log10-transformed breadth and depth values were compared by one-way ANOVA with Sidak's multiple comparisons tests. Here the immuneACCESS table is served through TCRdb, limited to in-frame sequences with V and J called. Missing clones are a known gap in these copies; in checked studies unresolved V genes cover under half, and the rest lacks a known reason. For V, J and clone size, that table is used; D and trimming come from the DNA. The sample yields roughly 150,000 clones; 94% were counted once. The ten largest clones add up to roughly 5% of the sample.

This clone was seen just once. Which antigen it targets is not known. Within one base of it there is no much larger clone, and no base qualities were kept. Summary of the overall study and its limitations: After two AZD1222 doses, spike-specific TCR breadth and depth were significantly higher than at day 0 and than in MenACWY recipients. Only five to seven AZD1222 recipients were SARS-CoV-2 seropositive at baseline, limiting conclusions about previously exposed vaccinees. CD4 TCRs associated with the vaccine covered the entire spike protein, and the dominant responses were in regions 160-218 and 743-854. The 56-69-year group was small, and its depth increase did not reach significance, likely because of low power. Because no day 14 peak-response samples were available, repertoires were characterized only after the peak T cell response. Nearly half of unique spike-specific TCRs reportedly recognized epitopes outside regions mutated in the B.1.351 and B.1.1.7 variants. Participants were mostly white British, with more females than males. The authors suggested clonal diversity may have been underestimated.

In the paper's terms, the time point label means: about 28 days (+/-7) after the second vaccine dose. AZD1222 recipients whose second dose came at about 4 weeks and those whose second dose came at about 12 weeks were combined into one group, since spike-specific TCR depth and breadth did not differ between the two schedules. Vaccinee samples came from UK trials COV001 and COV002, including a single-blind randomized controlled phase 2/3 trial of AZD1222 (ChAdOx1 nCoV-19) in healthy adults. For TCRbeta chain sequencing, PBMC samples from trial participants were taken at day 0 and at day 28 after the second dose. V has 2 bases trimmed and J has 8 bases trimmed; junction bases matching no gene number 3. According to the germline V gene, CDR1 reads MNHEY and CDR2 reads SVGAGI. Counted from cysteine to phenylalanine, this CDR3 has 13 amino acids. Only CDR3 DNA is held: 39 bases, read in frame from base 1.

The receptor comes from an adult who received the AZD1222 COVID-19 vaccine. This sequence uses TRBV6-5 and TRBJ1-2; 9 bases in the middle match TRBD1. The sequencing used peripheral blood, collected 28 days after the second AZD1222 dose. The sequenced DNA is TGTGCCAGCAGTTACGGACAGGGGTTGGGCTACACCTTC. Its protein product is CASSYGQGLGYTF.